The rows below give T cell receptor beta chains drawn from one sample of a study of a mutant IDH1 vaccine in newly diagnosed glioma. Only in-frame clones appear in the TCRdb table, and some are missing; sequencing was by immunoSEQ multiplex PCR. The top ten clones hold 2% to 2.5% of a sample with approximately 45,000 clones, 80% to 95% of them seen once. Their antigens are not known. The sequencing used PBMCs, collected from a glioma patient whose treatment included an IDH1 peptide vaccine. The receptors here all came from a man aged 45 to 65 with glioma. CDR3s include the opening cysteine and the closing phenylalanine or tryptophan. A D gene is named only where the DNA matches it firmly. Size tells how often a clone was seen (once, few, many) or the class of an expanded clone, and some rows leave it out.

d_call | j_call | v_call | clone_size | cdr3_nt | cdr3_aa
TRBD2 | TRBJ2-2 | TRBV2 | - | TGTGCCAGCAGCCTAGCGGGGGCCGGGGGCACCGGGGAGCTGTTTTTT | CASSLAGAGGTGELFF
- | TRBJ1-2 | TRBV7-2 | - | TGTGCCAGCAGCCCCGGTCTGGCAGGGGACTATGGCTACACCTTC | CASSPGLAGDYGYTF
TRBD2 | TRBJ2-7 | TRBV7-9 | - | TGTGCCAGCAGCCCCGGGGGGTTGGGGCAGCCTTACGAGCAGTACTTC | CASSPGGLGQPYEQYF
- | TRBJ2-5 | TRBV7-9 | - | TGTGCCAGCAGCTTAGTGTTGCGGCAAGAGACCCAGTACTTC | CASSLVLRQETQYF
TRBD1 | TRBJ2-5 | TRBV29-1 | few | TGCAGCTTTACAGGGGGCGAAGAGACCCAGTACTTC | CSFTGGEETQYF
- | TRBJ1-4 | TRBV23-1 | - | TGCGCCAGCAGTCCCCCCGGGAACTCTGAACTGTTTTTT | CASSPPGNSELFF
- | TRBJ1-2 | TRBV28 | - | TGTGCCAGCAGTCTGACCCCCGGGGCCGGAATCTATGGCTACACCTTC | CASSLTPGAGIYGYTF
- | TRBJ1-1 | TRBV29-1 | few | TGCAGCGGGTACAGCAGGGAAGCTTTCTTT | CSGYSREAFF
- | TRBJ1-1 | TRBV7-3 | once | TGTGCCAGCAGCCGGCAACGGGACACTGAAGCTTTCTTT | CASSRQRDTEAFF
- | TRBJ2-1 | TRBV29-1 | - | TGCAGCGTCGGTAAGGGACTGACCGCCGAACGCGGGCAGTTCTTC | CSVGKGLTAERGQFF
TRBD1 | TRBJ1-1 | TRBV5-4 | - | TGTGCCAGCAGCCCCGGGGGCAGGGGGCCAGAGGAAGCTTTCTTT | CASSPGGRGPEEAFF
TRBD1 | TRBJ1-4 | TRBV6-1 | - | TGTGCCAGCAGTGAAGAGGGACAGGTTAAAGGAAAACTGTTTTTT | CASSEEGQVKGKLFF
TRBD2 | TRBJ2-7 | TRBV5-6 | - | TGTGCCAGCAGCCCGGGACTAGGAGGCTACGAGCAGTACTTC | CASSPGLGGYEQYF
- | TRBJ1-5 | TRBV30 | - | TGTGCCCTAGGTCCGGGTTCCATCAGCAATCAGCCCCAGCATTTT | CALGPGSISNQPQHF
- | TRBJ1-2 | TRBV4-1 | - | TGCGCCAGCAGCCAAAGGCCGACGGAGACTAACTATGGCTACACCTTC | CASSQRPTETNYGYTF
TRBD2 | TRBJ2-5 | TRBV19 | once | TGTGCCAGTACGGAAAATAGCGGGGGGGCCCGTAAGACCCAGTACTTC | CASTENSGGARKTQYF
- | TRBJ2-1 | TRBV6-5 | - | TGTGCCAGCAGTTACTCGACCGGGTCTTATTACAATGAGCAGTTCTTC | CASSYSTGSYYNEQFF
- | TRBJ1-2 | TRBV6-5 | - | TGTGCCAGCAGTTACTCACTTGTAGACTATGGCTACACCTTC | CASSYSLVDYGYTF
- | TRBJ1-1 | TRBV7-9 | - | TGTGCCAGCAGCTTAGGCGGGGGGGAGAACACTGAAGCTTTCTTT | CASSLGGGENTEAFF
- | TRBJ2-5 | TRBV7-8 | - | TGTGCCAGCAGCTTAGAGGGGGCCCCGGAGGGCCAAGAGACCCAGTACTTC | CASSLEGAPEGQETQYF
TRBD2 | TRBJ2-2 | TRBV19 | - | TGTGCCAGTAGTCCCGGACTAGGGCAGAACACCGGGGAGCTGTTTTTT | CASSPGLGQNTGELFF
- | TRBJ1-3 | TRBV9 | - | TGTGCCAGCAGCTCCTACGTTGCAGGGTTCTCTGGAAACACCATATATTTT | CASSSYVAGFSGNTIYF
- | TRBJ2-1 | TRBV7-2 | - | TGTGCCAGCAGCGTCCGCTTCGAGACCTACAATGAGCAGTTCTTC | CASSVRFETYNEQFF